One T cell receptor (beta chain) is described in this entry. Antigen: not known. The CDR3 has 17 amino acids. With V trimmed by 3 bases and J by 5 bases, 14 bases remained unmatched. Per the germline V gene, CDR1 is SGHDT and CDR2 is YYEEEE. In the PCR, 60 Vbeta and 13 Jbeta primers were used. Sequencing used immunoSEQ multiplex PCR; TCRdb keeps in-frame clones, though not all of them. The sample lists 200,000 to 250,000 clones; approximately 78% were seen once. The sample belongs to a study of cytomegalovirus exposure and HLA in healthy donors. Study observations and caveats: TCR sequences were mostly rare, though some public TCRs occurred in many donors. From TCR beta sequences, most subjects' HLA-A and HLA-B alleles were reportedly predicted accurately.

The sequenced sample was PBMCs. The TCR comes from a woman in her thirties or forties in good health and CMV-seronegative. This chain uses TRBV5-6 with TRBJ2-1, with 7 positions matching TRBD2. The chain's CDR3 is CASSSPGGWRVDNEQFF. Written as DNA, the CDR3 is TGTGCCAGCAGCTCGCCCGGGGGGTGGAGGGTCGACAATGAGCAGTTCTTC.